This T cell receptor (beta chain) was sequenced in a study of blood T cell repertoires in COVID-19 (dated by TCRdb to about 2020). With regard to the full study: Collaborator samples came from the United States, Italy and Spain and covered acute and convalescent phases of COVID-19. Samples were obtained from the ongoing ImmuneRACE study (first 160 participants) and from 1,000 to 1,500 subjects provided by 6 global collaborators. The dataset comprised deeply sampled blood TCRbeta repertoires from subjects exposed to, actively infected with, or recovered from COVID-19. HLA class I and class II types, where available, came from metadata supplied by the sample provider rather than from assay-based typing. The material from the prospective study consisted of cDNA or gDNA derived from T cells, B-cell-depleted T cells, or PBMCs. The repertoires were released in a freely available public database meant as a resource for research on the immune response to SARS-CoV-2. The sample metadata nearly always contained a de-identified subject ID, COVID-19 status, age in years and sex. What the research found in general, with its limitations: The amount of clinical and demographic metadata varied by source and participant and was provided uncurated.

Details on this clone: The specificity of this receptor is unknown. Base qualities are not at hand, and no much larger clone is one base apart.

TCRbeta CDR3 regions were amplified from genomic DNA using the immunoSEQ Assay, a bias-controlled multiplex PCR. In the original analysis: The number of nucleated cells in each sample was estimated from the amplification of reference gene primers within the assay. Sequence reads were collapsed and filtered to measure the absolute abundance of every unique TCRbeta CDR3 rearrangement. For each sample, productive Simpson clonality was calculated as the square root of Simpson's diversity index across productive rearrangements. Sourced from immuneACCESS, this table was stored by TCRdb with only in-frame sequences that have V and J called. A share of the clones is absent; for the studies checked, an unresolved V gene accounts for under half, and the remainder has no known explanation. V, J and clone size are taken as reported in that table, and D and trimming were inferred from the DNA itself. Present in this sample are more than 95,000 clones, 70% to 90% of which were seen just once. The top ten hold approximately 5.1% of the sample.

Collaborating institutions collected whole blood in K2EDTA tubes following their own protocols. For TCRbeta analysis, collaborators shipped samples in one of three forms: frozen whole blood, isolated PBMCs, or DNA extracted from either of those sample types. Trimming accounts for 2 bases at V and 6 bases at J, while the number of junction bases matched to no gene is 4. Taken from cysteine to phenylalanine, the CDR3 has 15 residues. The only DNA kept is the CDR3, 45 bases in frame from the first base. Based on the germline V gene, the CDR1 and CDR2 sequences are MDHEN and SYDVKM. Material for sequencing was peripheral blood. The chain is encoded by TRBV28 joined to TRBJ1-6; 7 central nucleotides agree with TRBD1. The receptor's source is a human donor in a cohort sampled during active COVID-19. The DNA sequence is TGTGCCAGCAGTTTAGGTACAGGGGCTAATTCACCCCTCCACTTT. This is translated as CASSLGTGANSPLHF.